This T cell receptor beta chain was profiled in a study of blood T cell repertoires in COVID-19. In the study overall: The origin of the acute and convalescent COVID-19 samples was the United States, Italy and Spain. Sample material is recorded as cDNA or gDNA derived from T cells, B-cell-depleted T cells, or PBMCs.

The germline V and J ends were trimmed by 2 bases and 1 base, with 8 bases remaining between them. The V gene's germline CDR1 is KGHSH and CDR2 LQKENI. The CDR3 has 14 amino acids. Per the original methods: For nucleated cells, counts were estimated from reference gene primer amplification. Assay: immunoSEQ multiplex PCR; the TCRdb copy retains only in-frame clones and omits some. The V and J calls and clone size come from that table; D and trimming were worked out from the DNA. Of around 170,000 clones in the sample, about 87% were seen once. The chain has TRBV18 and TRBJ2-5; D might be TRBD2 (6 bases). This receptor was identified in a man in his fifties or sixties with acute or convalescent COVID-19. Sample: peripheral blood. DNA for the CDR3: TGTGCCAGCTCACCAGCGGGGATCCAAGAGACCCAGTACTTC. It yields the protein CASSPAGIQETQYF.